A selection of T cell receptor beta chains follows, all from one sample in a study of blood T cell repertoires in COVID-19. Sequenced by immunoSEQ multiplex PCR; TCRdb stores in-frame clones only, minus some. The profile shows some 97,000 clones, around 90% of them singletons. Sequencing was performed on peripheral blood. All receptors come from a human donor in a cohort sampled during active COVID-19. The CDR3 runs from the conserved cysteine through the conserved F or W. D genes are given only for firm matches. Where a row states a size, it is once, few, many or the class of an expanded clone; other rows omit it.

>TRBD1|TRBJ1-5|.|14|TRBV28
TGTGCCAGTATCCCCGGGGCAGGGACAGGGCCCCAGCATTTT
CASIPGAGTGPQHF
>TRBD1|TRBJ2-3|.|16|TRBV6-4
TGTGCCAGCAGTGACCTCATAACAGGGGGCACAGATACGCAGTATTTT
CASSDLITGGTDTQYF
>.|TRBJ1-6|.|14|TRBV4-1
TGCGCCAGCAGCCAAGTCCCCCTCGGTTCACCCCTCCACTTT
CASSQVPLGSPLHF
>TRBD1|TRBJ1-2|.|13|TRBV24-1
TGTGCCACCAGTGCCCGGACAGGTCGGGGCTACACCTTC
CATSARTGRGYTF
>.|TRBJ1-5|.|11|TRBV20-1
TGCAGTGCTCTCGGGGGAAACAACGACCATTTT
CSALGGNNDHF
>.|TRBJ1-5|few|14|TRBV18
TGTGCCAGCACCAGCGGGGGCAGGAATCAGCCCCAGCATTTT
CASTSGGRNQPQHF
>TRBD1|TRBJ1-2|once|16|TRBV30
TGTGCCTGGAGTCCCCGGACAGGGGGCCGTAACTATGGCTACACCTTC
CAWSPRTGGRNYGYTF
>.|TRBJ2-2|.|13|TRBV27
TGTGCCAGCAGTTTAGCGGGCGTCGGGGAGCTGTTTTTT
CASSLAGVGELFF
>TRBD1|TRBJ1-6|.|17|TRBV2
TGTGCCACCGCAAAGACAGGGGAGCCCGTTCAAGGAGCACCCCTCCACTTT
CATAKTGEPVQGAPLHF
>TRBD1|TRBJ2-7|medium-sized|14|TRBV19
TGTGCCAGTAGTGTCGGGACAGGGGTCTACGAGCAGTACTTC
CASSVGTGVYEQYF
>TRBD2|TRBJ2-7|.|15|TRBV28
TGTGCCAGCAGTTCCCTGGGACTAGCGGCCTACGAGCAGTACTTC
CASSSLGLAAYEQYF
>TRBD2|TRBJ2-2|.|15|TRBV19
TGTGCCAGTACACTAGCGGGAGGTAACACCGGGGAGCTGTTTTTT
CASTLAGGNTGELFF
>TRBD2|TRBJ2-2|.|14|TRBV7-3
TGTGCCAGCAGCCGGGCGGGAGACGCCGGGGAGCTGTTTTTT
CASSRAGDAGELFF
>.|TRBJ2-7|.|14|TRBV19
TGTGCCAGTAGTATCATGGGGACATCTTACGAGCAGTACTTC
CASSIMGTSYEQYF
>TRBD1|TRBJ1-3|.|12|TRBV30
TGTGCCTGCGGGACAGGGGAAAACACCATATATTTT
CACGTGENTIYF
>TRBD1|TRBJ1-4|once|14|TRBV30
TGTGCCTGGAGTGTCGGGACAGGGTATGAAAAACTGTTTTTT
CAWSVGTGYEKLFF
>TRBD1|TRBJ1-2|.|15|TRBV3-1/TRBV3-2
TGTGCCAGCAGCCAAGCGACTACAGGGGGATCTGGCTACACCTTC
CASSQATTGGSGYTF
>TRBD2|TRBJ2-7|.|14|TRBV24-1
TGTGCCACCAGTGATCCCAGGACTAGCGGCGAGCAGTACTTC
CATSDPRTSGEQYF
>TRBD2|TRBJ2-7|.|14|TRBV27
TGTGCCAGCAGTTGGGGAGGGACTTCCTACGAGCAGTACTTC
CASSWGGTSYEQYF
>.|TRBJ2-3|once|12|TRBV29-1
TGCAGCGTTGGTCTACGCATGGATACGCAGTATTTT
CSVGLRMDTQYF
>TRBD2|TRBJ2-3|.|13|TRBV29-1
TGCAGCGTTCTGCGGGAGGGCACAGATACGCAGTATTTT
CSVLREGTDTQYF
>.|TRBJ2-1|.|13|TRBV19
TGTGCCAGTAGTACCCGAAGCCACAATGAGCAGTTCTTC
CASSTRSHNEQFF
>.|TRBJ1-5|.|15|TRBV27
TGTGCCAGCAGTTTATCGTCCCAGGGAGGCACGCCCCAGCATTTT
CASSLSSQGGTPQHF
>.|TRBJ1-4|.|16|TRBV5-4
TGTGCCAGCAGCTTGGTAGCGTCGGGAGTTAATGAAAAACTGTTTTTT
CASSLVASGVNEKLFF
>TRBD1|TRBJ2-5|.|15|TRBV6-6
TGTGCCAGCAGGATTACCCACAGGGGTAGCGAGACCCAGTACTTC
CASRITHRGSETQYF
>TRBD1|TRBJ1-5|.|14|TRBV3-1/TRBV3-2
TGTGCCAGCAGCCCGGGACAGGGCAATCAGCCCCAGCATTTT
CASSPGQGNQPQHF
>TRBD2|TRBJ2-1|.|17|TRBV30
TGTGCCTGGACCAACCGCGGGGCGGGAGGGTACTACAATGAGCAGTTCTTC
CAWTNRGAGGYYNEQFF